These T cell receptor beta chains were read from a single sample in a study of T-cell reconstitution after alpha-beta-depleted transplantation in children. From the PCR reads, TCRdb called clonotypes with MiXCR, one entry per CDR3 protein. The data show some 840,000 distinct CDR3 sequences, 16% seen once. The material was PBMCs, mostly from graft donor cells, obtained 360 days after TCRalphabeta/CD19-depleted stem cell transplant. These receptor sequences come from a male patient younger than 18 who had a stem cell transplant for acute lymphoblastic leukemia, so the T cells may come from the graft donor. CDR3s include the opening cysteine and the closing phenylalanine or tryptophan. The D gene is left open where the match is weak. Clone size is shown for a subset of rows, as once, few, many or a class of expanded clone.

d_call: TRBD1
j_call: TRBJ1-6
v_call: TRBV5-6
clone_size: few
cdr3_aa: CASSPWTGGVSPLHF
cdr3_nt: TGTGCCAGCAGCCCCTGGACAGGGGGCGTTTCACCCCTCCACTTT

d_call: NA
j_call: TRBJ1-1
v_call: TRBV6-5
clone_size: few
cdr3_aa: CASSPFRGTEAFF
cdr3_nt: TGTGCCAGCAGTCCATTCCGGGGCACTGAAGCTTTCTTT

d_call: NA
j_call: TRBJ2-3
v_call: TRBV14
clone_size: few
cdr3_aa: CASSQVAASTQYF
cdr3_nt: TGTGCCAGCAGCCAAGTGGCAGCTTCGACGCAGTATTTT

d_call: TRBD2
j_call: TRBJ2-3
v_call: TRBV24-1
clone_size: NA
cdr3_aa: CATSDTSGSTDTQYF
cdr3_nt: TGTGCCACCAGTGACACTAGCGGGAGTACAGATACGCAGTATTTT

d_call: NA
j_call: TRBJ2-5
v_call: TRBV28
clone_size: NA
cdr3_aa: CASSLPPRSETQYF
cdr3_nt: TGTGCCAGCAGTTTACCCCCCCGTTCTGAGACCCAGTACTTC

d_call: NA
j_call: TRBJ2-6
v_call: TRBV11-1
clone_size: NA
cdr3_aa: CASIKRDVRLSGANVLTF
cdr3_nt: TGTGCCAGCATTAAACGGGACGTTAGACTTTCTGGGGCCAACGTCCTGACTTTC

d_call: TRBD2
j_call: TRBJ2-1
v_call: TRBV27
clone_size: few
cdr3_aa: CASSRKPGLAGSLNEQFF
cdr3_nt: TGTGCCAGCAGTCGGAAGCCGGGACTAGCGGGATCCCTCAATGAGCAGTTCTTC

d_call: NA
j_call: TRBJ2-6
v_call: TRBV13
clone_size: many
cdr3_aa: CASSLDSHSGANVLTF
cdr3_nt: TGTGCCAGCAGCTTAGATTCGCACTCTGGGGCCAACGTCCTGACTTTC

d_call: NA
j_call: TRBJ2-7
v_call: TRBV11-2
clone_size: NA
cdr3_aa: CASLHRRQGPYEQYF
cdr3_nt: TGTGCCAGCCTCCACAGAAGGCAGGGACCCTACGAGCAGTACTTC

d_call: TRBD2
j_call: TRBJ2-3
v_call: TRBV20-1
clone_size: few
cdr3_aa: CSATPVAGVGDTQYF
cdr3_nt: TGCAGTGCGACGCCGGTAGCGGGAGTAGGAGATACGCAGTATTTT

d_call: NA
j_call: TRBJ2-7
v_call: TRBV6-1
clone_size: many
cdr3_aa: CASSPYGLLYEQYF
cdr3_nt: TGTGCCAGCAGCCCTTACGGTCTCCTTTACGAGCAGTACTTC

d_call: NA
j_call: TRBJ1-1
v_call: TRBV5-1
clone_size: NA
cdr3_aa: CASSLEQPSYTEAFF
cdr3_nt: TGCGCCAGCAGCTTGGAACAGCCCTCTTACACTGAAGCTTTCTTT

d_call: NA
j_call: TRBJ2-1
v_call: TRBV5-1
clone_size: many
cdr3_aa: CASSLAEGVVQNEQFF
cdr3_nt: TGCGCCAGCAGCTTGGCCGAGGGGGTGGTACAGAATGAGCAGTTCTTC

d_call: TRBD1
j_call: TRBJ1-5
v_call: TRBV6-2/TRBV6-3
clone_size: NA
cdr3_aa: CASHRRTGRSWGVRNQPQHF
cdr3_nt: TGTGCCAGCCACCGGCGGACAGGGAGAAGCTGGGGGGTTAGGAATCAGCCCCAGCATTTT

d_call: NA
j_call: TRBJ2-1
v_call: TRBV5-1
clone_size: many
cdr3_aa: CASSLSRTLISLSYNEQFF
cdr3_nt: TGCGCCAGCAGTCTATCTAGGACTCTCATCTCACTCTCCTACAATGAGCAGTTCTTC

d_call: TRBD2
j_call: TRBJ2-5
v_call: TRBV20-1
clone_size: few
cdr3_aa: CSAEAGLVSQETQYF
cdr3_nt: TGCAGTGCTGAAGCGGGACTAGTGAGCCAAGAGACCCAGTACTTC

d_call: TRBD1
j_call: TRBJ1-6
v_call: TRBV5-1
clone_size: NA
cdr3_aa: CASSFGTGDYNSPLHF
cdr3_nt: TGCGCCAGCAGCTTCGGGACAGGGGACTATAATTCACCCCTCCACTTT

d_call: NA
j_call: TRBJ1-5
v_call: TRBV4-1
clone_size: NA
cdr3_aa: CASSQQGMLGQPQHF
cdr3_nt: TGCGCCAGCAGCCAACAGGGTATGCTGGGTCAGCCCCAGCATTTT

d_call: NA
j_call: TRBJ2-7
v_call: TRBV11-2
clone_size: few
cdr3_aa: CASSVDRFYEQYF
cdr3_nt: TGTGCCAGCAGCGTGGACAGATTTTACGAGCAGTACTTC

d_call: TRBD1
j_call: TRBJ2-4
v_call: TRBV29-1
clone_size: NA
cdr3_aa: CSGRDRAAKNIQYF
cdr3_nt: TGCAGCGGCAGAGACAGGGCTGCCAAAAACATCCAGTACTTC

d_call: NA
j_call: TRBJ2-5
v_call: TRBV9
clone_size: NA
cdr3_aa: CASSVEGRHDGETQYF
cdr3_nt: TGTGCCAGCAGCGTAGAGGGCAGGCATGATGGTGAGACCCAGTACTTC

d_call: NA
j_call: TRBJ1-1
v_call: TRBV7-8
clone_size: many
cdr3_aa: CASSSLVGGSKAFF
cdr3_nt: TGTGCCAGCAGCTCACTTGTGGGGGGCAGTAAAGCTTTCTTT

d_call: TRBD1
j_call: TRBJ2-5
v_call: TRBV6-5
clone_size: NA
cdr3_aa: CASSFGTGDQETQYF
cdr3_nt: TGTGCCAGCAGTTTCGGGACAGGGGACCAAGAGACCCAGTACTTC

d_call: NA
j_call: TRBJ2-3
v_call: TRBV5-5
clone_size: NA
cdr3_aa: CASSFPGGQYVRTDTQYF
cdr3_nt: TGTGCCAGCAGTTTCCCCGGTGGGCAATACGTACGCACAGATACGCAGTATTTT

d_call: TRBD1
j_call: TRBJ1-2
v_call: TRBV28
clone_size: many
cdr3_aa: CASSSLGDRGGYTF
cdr3_nt: TGTGCCAGCAGTTCCCTGGGGGACAGAGGCGGCTACACCTTC

d_call: TRBD2
j_call: TRBJ2-3
v_call: TRBV20-1
clone_size: few
cdr3_aa: CSADRDYTDTQYF
cdr3_nt: TGCAGTGCTGACCGGGACTACACAGATACGCAGTATTTT

d_call: NA
j_call: TRBJ2-7
v_call: TRBV3-1
clone_size: NA
cdr3_aa: CASSQVSEQYF
cdr3_nt: TGTGCCAGCAGCCAAGTCTCCGAGCAGTACTTC

d_call: NA
j_call: TRBJ2-5
v_call: TRBV11-2
clone_size: NA
cdr3_aa: CASSHPTGGKETQYF
cdr3_nt: TGTGCCAGCAGCCATCCGACAGGAGGGAAAGAGACCCAGTACTTC

d_call: TRBD2
j_call: TRBJ2-1
v_call: TRBV9
clone_size: few
cdr3_aa: CASSVPGGGPQRSSYNEQFF
cdr3_nt: TGTGCCAGCAGCGTACCCGGGGGAGGGCCCCAGAGGAGCTCCTACAATGAGCAGTTCTTC

d_call: TRBD2
j_call: TRBJ2-2
v_call: TRBV6-4
clone_size: once
cdr3_aa: CASRRTSGRAANTGELFF
cdr3_nt: TGTGCCAGCAGAAGGACTAGCGGGAGGGCCGCGAACACCGGGGAGCTGTTTTTT

d_call: TRBD1
j_call: TRBJ1-2
v_call: TRBV10-3
clone_size: few
cdr3_aa: CAISESPLVPGQGNYGYTF
cdr3_nt: TGTGCCATCAGTGAGTCGCCTCTCGTGCCGGGACAGGGGAACTATGGCTACACCTTC

d_call: NA
j_call: TRBJ2-1
v_call: TRBV11-2
clone_size: few
cdr3_aa: CASSSDRGLAGGSYNEQFF
cdr3_nt: TGTGCCAGCAGTTCCGACAGGGGGCTAGCGGGAGGTTCCTACAATGAGCAGTTCTTC

d_call: NA
j_call: TRBJ2-5
v_call: TRBV11-3
clone_size: NA
cdr3_aa: CASSDRTALQETQYF
cdr3_nt: TGTGCCAGCAGCGATCGGACAGCCCTTCAAGAGACCCAGTACTTC

d_call: NA
j_call: TRBJ2-4
v_call: TRBV20-1
clone_size: NA
cdr3_aa: CSAPLGKHRTAKNIQYF
cdr3_nt: TGCAGTGCTCCCCTGGGCAAGCACCGTACGGCCAAAAACATTCAGTACTTC

d_call: TRBD2
j_call: TRBJ2-5
v_call: TRBV5-1
clone_size: few
cdr3_aa: CASSLTSGRAIQETQYF
cdr3_nt: TGCGCCAGCAGCTTGACTAGCGGGAGAGCGATCCAAGAGACCCAGTACTTC

d_call: TRBD2
j_call: TRBJ2-5
v_call: TRBV9
clone_size: many
cdr3_aa: CASSVGRQLAVQTQYF
cdr3_nt: TGTGCCAGCAGCGTAGGTAGGCAACTAGCGGTCCAGACCCAGTACTTC

d_call: TRBD2
j_call: TRBJ2-7
v_call: TRBV5-1
clone_size: NA
cdr3_aa: CASQQEGGLPLHEQYF
cdr3_nt: TGCGCCAGCCAACAGGAGGGAGGGCTGCCGCTCCACGAGCAGTACTTC

d_call: NA
j_call: TRBJ2-7
v_call: TRBV7-9
clone_size: NA
cdr3_aa: CASSLWYDENEQYF
cdr3_nt: TGTGCCAGCAGCTTATGGTACGACGAGAACGAGCAGTACTTC

d_call: NA
j_call: TRBJ2-2
v_call: TRBV28
clone_size: many
cdr3_aa: CASSKDTGELFF
cdr3_nt: TGTGCCAGCAGTAAAGATACCGGGGAGCTGTTTTTT

d_call: NA
j_call: TRBJ1-3
v_call: TRBV5-1
clone_size: few
cdr3_aa: CASSFEESRNTIYF
cdr3_nt: TGCGCCAGCAGCTTCGAGGAGAGCCGAAACACCATATATTTT

d_call: NA
j_call: TRBJ2-5
v_call: TRBV29-1
clone_size: NA
cdr3_aa: CSVFRSQGETQYF
cdr3_nt: TGCAGCGTTTTCCGGAGCCAAGGGGAGACCCAGTACTTC

d_call: TRBD2
j_call: TRBJ2-3
v_call: TRBV7-9
clone_size: NA
cdr3_aa: CASTLTSGSTQYF
cdr3_nt: TGTGCCAGCACTCTGACTAGCGGGAGTACGCAGTATTTT

d_call: NA
j_call: TRBJ2-4
v_call: TRBV20-1
clone_size: few
cdr3_aa: CSARVPRTVGGNIQYF
cdr3_nt: TGCAGTGCTAGAGTGCCCCGGACCGTCGGAGGAAACATTCAGTACTTC

d_call: TRBD1
j_call: TRBJ2-2
v_call: TRBV7-8
clone_size: NA
cdr3_aa: CASSLVRGRSGELFF
cdr3_nt: TGTGCCAGCAGCTTAGTAAGGGGGCGCTCAGGGGAGCTGTTTTTT

d_call: NA
j_call: TRBJ2-7
v_call: TRBV7-8
clone_size: few
cdr3_aa: CASSFQGSAYEQYF
cdr3_nt: TGTGCCAGCAGCTTCCAGGGGTCGGCCTACGAGCAGTACTTC

d_call: TRBD2
j_call: TRBJ2-7
v_call: TRBV29-1
clone_size: many
cdr3_aa: CSAGGGSSYEQYF
cdr3_nt: TGCAGCGCGGGAGGCGGGAGCTCCTACGAGCAGTACTTC

d_call: TRBD2
j_call: TRBJ2-1
v_call: TRBV7-2
clone_size: few
cdr3_aa: CASSLGTGTSGEQFF
cdr3_nt: TGTGCCAGCAGCCTGGGAACGGGGACTAGCGGGGAGCAGTTCTTC

d_call: NA
j_call: TRBJ2-1
v_call: TRBV20-1
clone_size: NA
cdr3_aa: CSASSGGSYNEQFF
cdr3_nt: TGCAGTGCTTCCTCCGGGGGCTCCTACAATGAGCAGTTCTTC

d_call: NA
j_call: TRBJ2-3
v_call: TRBV4-1
clone_size: NA
cdr3_aa: CASSQGAIGGRVDTQYF
cdr3_nt: TGCGCCAGCAGCCAGGGGGCTATCGGAGGGAGAGTCGATACGCAGTATTTT

d_call: TRBD1
j_call: TRBJ2-5
v_call: TRBV20-1
clone_size: NA
cdr3_aa: CSAGSGTGFLETQYF
cdr3_nt: TGCAGTGCGGGATCCGGGACAGGGTTCCTGGAGACCCAGTACTTC

d_call: NA
j_call: TRBJ1-4
v_call: TRBV7-7
clone_size: NA
cdr3_aa: CASSSYSVIRATNEKLFF
cdr3_nt: TGTGCCAGCAGCTCCTATTCGGTGATCCGGGCCACTAATGAAAAACTGTTTTTT

d_call: TRBD1
j_call: TRBJ2-7
v_call: TRBV3-1
clone_size: NA
cdr3_aa: CASSQRTGGRYEQYF
cdr3_nt: TGTGCCAGCAGCCAGCGGACAGGTGGAAGGTACGAGCAGTACTTC

d_call: TRBD1
j_call: TRBJ1-5
v_call: TRBV27
clone_size: few
cdr3_aa: CASSFRAGTGVQPQHF
cdr3_nt: TGTGCCAGCAGTTTCCGCGCCGGGACAGGGGTTCAGCCCCAGCATTTT

d_call: NA
j_call: TRBJ1-5
v_call: TRBV20-1
clone_size: NA
cdr3_aa: CSGTETSNQPQHF
cdr3_nt: TGCAGTGGGACAGAAACAAGCAATCAGCCCCAGCATTTT

d_call: NA
j_call: TRBJ2-7
v_call: TRBV28
clone_size: NA
cdr3_aa: CASTRDSYEQYF
cdr3_nt: TGTGCCAGCACCAGGGACTCCTACGAGCAGTACTTC

d_call: TRBD1
j_call: TRBJ2-3
v_call: TRBV11-1
clone_size: few
cdr3_aa: CASSSPRPTGEGTDTQYF
cdr3_nt: TGTGCCAGCAGCTCCCCTCGTCCGACAGGGGAGGGCACAGATACGCAGTATTTT

d_call: TRBD1
j_call: TRBJ1-2
v_call: TRBV9
clone_size: NA
cdr3_aa: CASSAQDRGTYGYTF
cdr3_nt: TGTGCCAGCAGCGCCCAAGACAGGGGAACCTATGGCTACACCTTC